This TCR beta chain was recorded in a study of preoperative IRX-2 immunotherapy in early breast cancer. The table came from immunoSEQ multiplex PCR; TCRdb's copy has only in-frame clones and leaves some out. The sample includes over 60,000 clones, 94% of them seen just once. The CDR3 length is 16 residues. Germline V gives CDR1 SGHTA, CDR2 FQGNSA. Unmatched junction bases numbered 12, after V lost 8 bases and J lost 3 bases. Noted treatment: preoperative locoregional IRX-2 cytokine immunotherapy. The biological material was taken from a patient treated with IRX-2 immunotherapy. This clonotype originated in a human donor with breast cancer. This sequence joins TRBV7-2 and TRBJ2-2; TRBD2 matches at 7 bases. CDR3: CASSGRGAGDTGELFF. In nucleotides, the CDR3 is TGTGCCAGCTCAGGGCGAGGGGCGGGGGACACCGGGGAGCTGTTTTTT.